This TCR beta chain was identified during a study of human T cells and chemical hapten exposure. Turning to the study itself: Among samples, TCR yields varied mainly because of small differences in pooled library volume. Overall study findings and caveats: After DPC sensitization, TCRs above 1 in 1000 frequency showed no change.

Looked up from germline, CDR1 is SNHLY and CDR2 is FYNNEI. V was pared by 11 bases and J by 2 bases, with 17 bases between. The length of the CDR3 is 14 residues. Comment on this clonotype: Its antigen is still unknown.

Unique molecular identifiers were linked by the library to individual cDNA molecules. As originally analysed: Counts of TCRs in each sample centred on a median of 95,638 and extended from about 20,000 to 690,000. TCRdb used MiXCR to reprocess the RACE reads, holding one entry per CDR3 protein. TCRdb's processing, not the authors', yielded these V and J calls. The sample consists of about 130,000 distinct CDR3 sequences, approximately 9.1% of them appearing once. Time point defined: healthy volunteer bleed at 2 weeks. Total RNA was isolated from whole blood that had not been fractionated. Input material: whole blood. The sequence came from a male donor in good health. Some clones in this sample may be carry-over from other donors' samples. V usage is TRBV2 and J usage is TRBJ2-3, with a tentative D call TRBD2 (6 bases). The CDR3 DNA reads TGTGCCGGGTCTGGCGGGACCTCCACAGATACGCAGTATTTT. It specifies CAGSGGTSTDTQYF.